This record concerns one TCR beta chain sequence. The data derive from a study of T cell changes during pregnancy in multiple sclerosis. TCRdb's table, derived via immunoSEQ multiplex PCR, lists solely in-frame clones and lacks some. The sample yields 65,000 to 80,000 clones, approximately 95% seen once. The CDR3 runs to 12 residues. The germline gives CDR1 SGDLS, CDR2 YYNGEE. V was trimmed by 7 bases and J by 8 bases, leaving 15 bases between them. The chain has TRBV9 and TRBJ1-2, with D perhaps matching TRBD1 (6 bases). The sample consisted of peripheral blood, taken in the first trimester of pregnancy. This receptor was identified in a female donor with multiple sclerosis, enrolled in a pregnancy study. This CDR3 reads CASGGAAGGYTF. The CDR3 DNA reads TGTGCCAGCGGGGGGGCAGCGGGGGGCTACACCTTC. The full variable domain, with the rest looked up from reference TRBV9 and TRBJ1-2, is DSGVTQTPKHLITATGQRVTLRCSPRSGDLSVYWYQQSLDQGLQFLIQYYNGEERAKGNILERFSAQQFPDLHSELNLSSLELGDSALYFCASGGAAGGYTFGSGTRLTVV.